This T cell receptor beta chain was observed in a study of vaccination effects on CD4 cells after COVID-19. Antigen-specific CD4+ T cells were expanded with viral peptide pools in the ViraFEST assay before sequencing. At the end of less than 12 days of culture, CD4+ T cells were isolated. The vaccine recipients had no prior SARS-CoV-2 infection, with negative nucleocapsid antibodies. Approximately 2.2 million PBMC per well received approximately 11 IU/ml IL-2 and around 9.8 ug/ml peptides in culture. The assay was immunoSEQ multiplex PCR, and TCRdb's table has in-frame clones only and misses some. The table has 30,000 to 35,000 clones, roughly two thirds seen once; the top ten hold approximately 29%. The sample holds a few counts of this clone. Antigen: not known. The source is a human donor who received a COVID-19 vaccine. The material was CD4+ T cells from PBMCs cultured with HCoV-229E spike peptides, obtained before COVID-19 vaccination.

CDR3 nucleotide sequence: TGTGCCAGCAGTAATTTGGAGGGGGCGAATAATTCACCCCTCCACTTT. Translation: CASSNLEGANNSPLHF. This rearrangement joins TRBV6-2 or TRBV6-3 to TRBJ1-6, with 7 positions matching TRBD1. The CDR3 runs 16 residues. Trimming took 5 bases from V and 5 from J; bases not matched to a gene: 9. In germline, CDR1 is MNHEY, CDR2 SVGEGT.